The TCR beta chain under discussion was sequenced for a study of T-cell reconstitution after alpha-beta-depleted transplantation in children. Trimming removed 8 bases at V and 2 bases at J, with 14 bases between. The CDR3 contains 14 residues. Unique molecular identifiers were used in preparing the TCRbeta library. TCRdb redid the calling of the PCR reads with MiXCR, one entry per CDR3 protein. Of 700,000 to 950,000 distinct CDR3 sequences listed, approximately 15% are singletons. The source material was PBMCs, mostly from graft donor cells, sampled 360 days after TCRalphabeta/CD19-depleted stem cell transplant. The chain has TRBV12-3 or TRBV12-4 and TRBJ2-3; no clear D. The receptor was derived from a male patient younger than 18 who had a stem cell transplant for acute lymphoblastic leukemia, so the T cells may come from the graft donor. This CDR3 is CASYSGGYTDTQYF. CDR3 bases: TGTGCCAGCTATTCAGGCGGATACACAGATACGCAGTATTTT.